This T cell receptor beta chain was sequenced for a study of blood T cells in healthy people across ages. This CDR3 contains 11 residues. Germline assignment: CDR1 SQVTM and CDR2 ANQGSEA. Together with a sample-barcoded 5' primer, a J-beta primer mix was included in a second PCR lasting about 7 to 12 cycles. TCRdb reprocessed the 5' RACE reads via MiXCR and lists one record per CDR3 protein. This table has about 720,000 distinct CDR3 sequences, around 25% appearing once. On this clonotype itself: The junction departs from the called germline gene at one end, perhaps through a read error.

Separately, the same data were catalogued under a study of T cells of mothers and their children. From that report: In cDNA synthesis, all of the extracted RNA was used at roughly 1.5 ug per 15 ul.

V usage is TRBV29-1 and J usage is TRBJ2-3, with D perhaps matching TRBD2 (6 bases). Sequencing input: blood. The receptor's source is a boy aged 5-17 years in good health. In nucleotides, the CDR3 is TGCAGCGGGCGGGAATCAGATACGCGGTATTTT. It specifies CSGRESDTRYF.